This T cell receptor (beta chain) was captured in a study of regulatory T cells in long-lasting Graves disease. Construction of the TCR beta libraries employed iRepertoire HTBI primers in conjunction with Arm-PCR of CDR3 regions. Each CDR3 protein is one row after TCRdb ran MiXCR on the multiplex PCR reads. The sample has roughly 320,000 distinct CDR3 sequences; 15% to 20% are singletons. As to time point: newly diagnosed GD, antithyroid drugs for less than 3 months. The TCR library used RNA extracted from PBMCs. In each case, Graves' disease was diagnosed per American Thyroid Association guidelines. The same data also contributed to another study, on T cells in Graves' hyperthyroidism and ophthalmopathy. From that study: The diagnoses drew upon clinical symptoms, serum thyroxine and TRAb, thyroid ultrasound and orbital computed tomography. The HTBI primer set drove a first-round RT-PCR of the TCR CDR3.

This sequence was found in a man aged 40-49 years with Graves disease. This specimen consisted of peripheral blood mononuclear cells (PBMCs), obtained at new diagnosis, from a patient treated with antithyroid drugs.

The DNA for the CDR3 is TGTGCCAGCACCTTGGGGCAGATGAACACCGGGGAGCTGTTTTTT. The encoded protein is CASTLGQMNTGELFF. The gene calls are TRBV12-3 or TRBV12-4 and TRBJ2-2; the D gene is possibly TRBD1 (5 bases). This CDR3 is 15 amino acids long. V was clipped by 7 bases and J by 1 base, with 13 bases between them.